One and the same sample provided the 21 T cell receptor beta chains below, sequenced in a study of blood T cell repertoires in COVID-19. Generated by immunoSEQ multiplex PCR, the TCRdb table keeps only in-frame clones and is missing some. The sample shows 65,000 to 90,000 clones, about 82% of them seen only once. Sequenced sample: peripheral blood. The receptors shown here come from a man in his fifties with active COVID-19.

The rearrangement links TRBV6-1 to TRBJ1-1; the match to TRBD1 covers 12 bases. This CDR3 has 15 residues. Germline CDR1 is MNHNS and CDR2 is SASEGT. V was clipped by 3 bases and J by 4 bases; unmatched bases: 3. The CDR3 DNA reads as TGTGCCAGCAGTGACCGGGACAGGGGGCCCACTGAAGCTTTCTTT. Translating it yields CASSDRDRGPTEAFF.

The chain has TRBV28 and TRBJ2-7; D possibly corresponds to TRBD2 (5 bases). CDR1 is MDHEN, CDR2 SYDVKM, per germline. This CDR3 comprises 13 residues. V lost 3 bases, J lost 1 base, and 7 bases lay in between. The CDR3 coding sequence is TGTGCCAGCAGTTTTCGGACTTCCTACGAGCAGTACTTC. Residues: CASSFRTSYEQYF.

As regards this clone: This sample also contains other DNA sequences that code for the same CDR3. This chain connects TRBV6-6 to TRBJ2-2; 7 positions agree with TRBD2. CDR1 is MNHNY and CDR2 is SVGAGI in the germline V gene (reference sequence). This CDR3 has 17 amino acids. Trimming at V came to 5 bases and at J to 6 bases, leaving 15 bases not matched to a gene. As DNA, the CDR3 is TGTGCCAGCAGTCAGTTACTCGCGGGCCGGGGGGCCGGGGAGCTGTTTTTT. It encodes CASSQLLAGRGAGELFF.

The gene calls are TRBV10-3 and TRBJ2-2; D remains ambiguous. The CDR3 sequence is 14 residues long. The V gene's germline CDR1 is ENHRY and CDR2 SYGVKD. Between the trimmed V and J ends, which lost 5 bases and 6 bases, there was a span of 13 bases. CDR3 coding DNA: TGTGCCATCAGTCCCCAACAGTTCTCCGGGGAGCTGTTTTTT. This codes for CAISPQQFSGELFF.

The chain couples TRBV15 to TRBJ1-5; 9 bases map to TRBD1. The germline CDR1 and CDR2 sequences are LNHNV and YYDKDF (reference sequence). J was trimmed by 1 base and V by 2 bases; bases with no gene match: 3. CDR3 length: 16 amino acids. Written as DNA, the CDR3 is TGTGCCACCAGCAGACCGACAGGGGGAAGCAATCAGCCCCAGCATTTT. Amino acids: CATSRPTGGSNQPQHF.

The table lists this clone with a count of one. This chain links TRBV4-2 with TRBJ1-4; perhaps TRBD1 as D (5 bases). V was clipped by 4 bases and J by 7 bases, with 16 bases between them. The germline gives CDR1 LGHNA, CDR2 YNFKEQ. This CDR3 has 15 residues. In DNA form, the CDR3 reads TGTGCCAGCAGCCGGGACTCCTCCGGGGGTGAAAAACTGTTTTTT. Its protein is CASSRDSSGGEKLFF.

The chain combines TRBV6-4 with TRBJ1-5, with TRBD1 identical over 11 bases. The germline V gene has CDR1 MRHNA and CDR2 SNTAGT. Trimming at V came to 6 bases and at J to 2 bases, leaving 18 bases not matched to a gene. This CDR3 is 20 amino acids long. For the CDR3, the DNA is TGTGCCAGCAGAAGCCTTTCCGGGACAGGGGGTGCGATGGGCAATCAGCCCCAGCATTTT. This translates into CASRSLSGTGGAMGNQPQHF.

This rearrangement joins TRBV19 to TRBJ1-2; 8 positions agree with TRBD1. V was pared by 7 bases and J by 5 bases, with 9 bases of the junction left unmatched. The CDR3 has 14 amino acids. Per germline, CDR1 LNHDA and CDR2 SQIVND (reference sequence). CDR3 DNA: TGTGCCAGTACCCCGGACAGGGCTGCTTATGGCTACACCTTC. Amino acid sequence: CASTPDRAAYGYTF.

The rearrangement uses TRBV19 and TRBJ1-1, with 10 bases identical to TRBD1. The CDR3 is 15 residues long. J was trimmed by 0 bases and V by 7 bases; bases with no gene match: 5. Germline assignment: CDR1 LNHDA and CDR2 SQIVND (reference sequence). CDR3 protein: CASTGTGVLNTEAFF. CDR3 nucleotide sequence: TGTGCCAGTACCGGGACAGGGGTCTTGAACACTGAAGCTTTCTTT.

The CDR3 loop reads CASSIAVTGKAIVANQPQHF. In DNA, the CDR3 is TGTGCCAGTAGTATAGCAGTGACAGGAAAAGCTATCGTAGCAAATCAGCCCCAGCATTTT. The chain recombines TRBV19 with TRBJ1-5; a possible D gene is TRBD1 (6 bases). The V end was cut by 1 base, the J end by 4 bases, with 26 bases between. The V gene's germline CDR1 is LNHDA and CDR2 SQIVND (reference sequence). This CDR3 is 20 amino acids long.

This clone was detected once. CDR3 sequence: CAISEAPNTGELFF. The CDR3, as DNA: TGTGCCATCAGTGAGGCGCCCAACACCGGGGAGCTGTTTTTT. The chain carries TRBV10-3 and TRBJ2-2; D is undetermined. Germline lookup yields CDR1 ENHRY and CDR2 SYGVKD. The V end was cut by 2 bases, the J end by 2 bases, with 6 bases between. The CDR3 is 14 residues long.

In its sample, this clone was seen a few times. V gene TRBV19 combines with J gene TRBJ2-3; 13 positions agree with TRBD2. Germline loops: CDR1 LNHDA, CDR2 SQIVND (reference sequence). The CDR3 spans 17 residues. After removal of 5 bases from V and 7 bases from J, the junction contained 12 bases not matched to a gene. CDR3 nucleotide sequence: TGTGCCAGTAGTGTTGGGACTAGCGGGAACCTAAGGCATACGCAGTATTTT. Its protein is CASSVGTSGNLRHTQYF.

This chain uses TRBV6-5 with TRBJ1-5, with 9 bases identical to TRBD1. CDR3 length: 15 amino acids. V lost 5 bases and J lost 2; bases outside the gene matches: 4. Germline V gives CDR1 MNHEY, CDR2 SVGAGI. The CDR3 here is CASSPDRGGNQPQHF. In DNA, the CDR3 is TGTGCCAGCAGTCCGGACAGGGGTGGCAATCAGCCCCAGCATTTT.

This chain uses TRBV29-1 with TRBJ1-1, with TRBD1 as a possible D gene (5 bases). Trimming removed 3 bases from V and 1 base from J, with 9 bases in between. From germline, CDR1 is SQVTM and CDR2 ANQGSEA. CDR3 size: 13 residues. The CDR3 loop is CSVDLGPNTEAFF. Written as DNA, the CDR3 is TGCAGCGTTGATCTGGGGCCGAACACTGAAGCTTTCTTT. Full variable domain (rest looked up from reference TRBV29-1 and TRBJ1-1): SAVISQKPSRDICQRGTSLTIQCQVDSQVTMMFWYRQQPGQSLTLIATANQGSEATYESGFVIDKFPISRPNLTFSTLTVSNMSPEDSSIYLCSVDLGPNTEAFFGQGTRLTVV.

The chain recombines TRBV7-2 with TRBJ2-7; 8 bases are shared with TRBD2. J was trimmed by 1 base and V by 3 bases; bases with no gene match: 5. The germline V gene has CDR1 SGHTA and CDR2 FQGNSA. CDR3 length: 15 amino acids. The CDR3: CASSFQSGGSYEQYF. CDR3 DNA sequence: TGTGCCAGCAGCTTTCAGAGCGGGGGATCCTACGAGCAGTACTTC.

This chain links TRBV11-3 with TRBJ1-6; D unresolved. The germline CDR1 and CDR2 sequences are SGHNT and YENEEA. This CDR3 has 16 amino acids. Trimming stripped 2 bases from V and 5 bases from J, with 13 bases between. CDR3 amino acids: CASSLFTAYHNSPLHF. The CDR3 DNA follows: TGTGCCAGCAGCTTATTTACCGCCTACCATAATTCACCCCTCCACTTT.

The genes are TRBV11-3 and TRBJ1-1; D call uncertain. There are 12 residues in the CDR3. The V gene lost 3 bases and the J gene lost 7 bases, with 9 bases spanning the gap. Germline assignment: CDR1 SGHNT and CDR2 YENEEA. CDR3 in DNA: TGTGCCAGCAGCTTCGGATCGGGTGAAGCTTTCTTT. Translated, it gives CASSFGSGEAFF.

The chain combines TRBV9 with TRBJ1-1; D gene unclear. V dropped 3 bases and J dropped 1 base, with 10 bases sitting between them. The length of the CDR3 is 14 residues. Germline loops: CDR1 SGDLS, CDR2 YYNGEE. CDR3 residues: CASSEGGQNTEAFF. The CDR3 DNA follows: TGTGCCAGCAGCGAGGGAGGGCAGAACACTGAAGCTTTCTTT.

The chain has TRBV28 and TRBJ1-4; possibly TRBD1 for D (5 bases). The V and J ends lost 5 bases and 8 bases respectively, with 18 bases between them. This CDR3 is built from 15 residues. Germline V CDR1 and CDR2: MDHEN, SYDVKM. The CDR3 is CASSQMGRDGEKLFF. CDR3 sequence (DNA): TGTGCCAGCAGTCAGATGGGCAGGGATGGCGAAAAACTGTTTTTT. The full variable domain, with the rest looked up from reference TRBV28 and TRBJ1-4, is DVKVTQSSRYLVKRTGEKVFLECVQDMDHENMFWYRQDPGLGLRLIYFSYDVKMKEKGDIPEGYSVSREKKERFSLILESASTNQTSMYLCASSQMGRDGEKLFFGSGTQLSVL.

The chain carries TRBV6-1 and TRBJ1-1; a possible D gene is TRBD1 (6 bases). This CDR3 region has 16 residues. The V end was cut by 1 base, the J end by 4 bases, with 16 bases between. Germline V gene data show CDR1 as MNHNS and CDR2 as SASEGT. CDR3 sequence: CASSEGRAGATTEAFF. The CDR3 coding sequence is TGTGCCAGCAGTGAAGGTCGGGCAGGGGCGACCACTGAAGCTTTCTTT.

This sequence joins TRBV28 and TRBJ1-5, with TRBD1 as a possible D gene (6 bases). Germline CDR1 is MDHEN and CDR2 is SYDVKM. This CDR3 contains 19 residues. V was pared by 3 bases and J by 0 bases, with 21 bases between. The CDR3 sequence: CASSLTRGRGLFSNQPQHF. The DNA for the CDR3 is TGTGCCAGCAGTTTGACTCGGGGCAGGGGCCTTTTTAGCAATCAGCCCCAGCATTTT.